This T cell receptor beta chain comes out of a study of molecular identifiers for immune sequencing clone quantification. Study results and limitations: Among approximately 1 million naive cells, as was reported, spiked Jurkat TCR RNA from one cell was detectable. Beyond 20 RNA copies, clones held over 99% of effector molecules, compared with under 1% in naive cells.

At least ten counts were recorded for this clonotype. Its antigen is not identified. Methods described previously, with TCR primers listed, were used for bulk TCR libraries. TCRdb called the PCR reads again in MiXCR, with one record for every CDR3 protein. The table records more than 450,000 distinct CDR3 sequences, roughly 23% of them present only once. V gave up 8 bases and J gave up 4 bases; unmatched junction bases: 3. There are 13 residues in the CDR3. Germline V gene lookup returns CDR1 SNHLY and CDR2 FYNNEI. The J gene is TRBJ2-2, the V gene TRBV2; 8 bases agree with TRBD2. This TCR derives from a human donor in good health. Some libraries in this study had Jurkat cell RNA spiked in. Sequencing used naive CD8+ T cells from blood, with Jurkat cell RNA spiked in. As to subset: FACS-sorted CD8+CD4-CCR7+CD45RA+ naive T cells. For the CDR3, the DNA is TGTGCCAGCTTAGCGGGACTCACCGGGGAGCTGTTTTTT. Its translation is CASLAGLTGELFF.